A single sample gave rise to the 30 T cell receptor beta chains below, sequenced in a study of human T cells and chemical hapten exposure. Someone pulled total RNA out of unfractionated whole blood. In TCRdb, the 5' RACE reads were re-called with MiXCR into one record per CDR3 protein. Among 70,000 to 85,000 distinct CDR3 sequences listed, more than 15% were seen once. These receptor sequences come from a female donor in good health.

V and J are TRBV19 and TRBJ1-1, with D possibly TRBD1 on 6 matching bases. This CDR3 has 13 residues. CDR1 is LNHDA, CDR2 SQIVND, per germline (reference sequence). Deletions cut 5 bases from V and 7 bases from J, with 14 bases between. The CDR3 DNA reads TGTGCCAGTAGTCCCACCGGGACAAGTGAAGCTTTCTTT. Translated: CASSPTGTSEAFF.

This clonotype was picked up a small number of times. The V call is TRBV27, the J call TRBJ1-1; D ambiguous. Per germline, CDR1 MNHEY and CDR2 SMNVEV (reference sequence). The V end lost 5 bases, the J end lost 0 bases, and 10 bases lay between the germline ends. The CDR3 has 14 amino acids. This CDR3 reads CASSVHVMNTEAFF. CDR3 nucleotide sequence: TGTGCCAGCAGTGTTCATGTCATGAACACTGAAGCTTTCTTT.

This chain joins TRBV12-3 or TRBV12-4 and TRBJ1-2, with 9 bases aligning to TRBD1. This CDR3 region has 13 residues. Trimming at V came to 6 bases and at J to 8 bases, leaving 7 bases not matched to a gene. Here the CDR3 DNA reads TGTGCCAGCAGCCGGGACAGGGTTGAAGGCTACACCTTC. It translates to CASSRDRVEGYTF.

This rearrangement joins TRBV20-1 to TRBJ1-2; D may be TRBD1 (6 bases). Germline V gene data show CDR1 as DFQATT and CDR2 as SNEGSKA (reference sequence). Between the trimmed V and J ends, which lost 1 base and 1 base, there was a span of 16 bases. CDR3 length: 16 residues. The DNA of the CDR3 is TGCAGTGCTAGAGGGGGGGGGCAGTTCCTTAACTATGGCTACACCTTC. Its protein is CSARGGGQFLNYGYTF.

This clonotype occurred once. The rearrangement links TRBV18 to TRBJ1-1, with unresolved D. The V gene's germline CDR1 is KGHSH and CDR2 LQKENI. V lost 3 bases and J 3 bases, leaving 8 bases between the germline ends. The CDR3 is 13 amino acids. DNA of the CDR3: TGTGCCAGCTCACCCGGGGAAGACACTGAAGCTTTCTTT. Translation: CASSPGEDTEAFF.

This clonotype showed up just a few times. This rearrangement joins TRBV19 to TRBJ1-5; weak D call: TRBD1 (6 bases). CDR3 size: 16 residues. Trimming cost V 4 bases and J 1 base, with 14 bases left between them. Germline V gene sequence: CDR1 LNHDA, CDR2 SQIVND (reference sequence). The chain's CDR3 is CASSSKGGISNQPQHF. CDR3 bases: TGTGCCAGTAGTAGCAAGGGGGGGATAAGCAATCAGCCCCAGCATTTT.

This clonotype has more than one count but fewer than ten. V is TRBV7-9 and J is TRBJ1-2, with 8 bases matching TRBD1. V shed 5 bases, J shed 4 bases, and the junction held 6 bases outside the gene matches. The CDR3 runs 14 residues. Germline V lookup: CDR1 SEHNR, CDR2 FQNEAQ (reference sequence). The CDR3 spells CASSLQQGVYGYTF. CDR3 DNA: TGTGCCAGCAGCCTTCAACAGGGGGTCTATGGCTACACCTTC.

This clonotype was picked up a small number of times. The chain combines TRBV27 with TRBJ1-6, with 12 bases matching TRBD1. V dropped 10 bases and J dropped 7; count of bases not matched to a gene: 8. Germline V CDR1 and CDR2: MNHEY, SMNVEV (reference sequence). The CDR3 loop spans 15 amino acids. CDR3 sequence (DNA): TGTGCCACCCAACCGGGACAGGGGGCAAATTCACCCCTCCACTTT. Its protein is CATQPGQGANSPLHF.

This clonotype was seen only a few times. CDR3 in amino acids: CASREGPRDTQYF. The CDR3 DNA sequence: TGTGCTAGTAGAGAGGGCCCTCGGGATACGCAGTATTTT. The chain recombines TRBV12-5 with TRBJ2-3; possible D gene TRBD2, 5 bases. The germline CDR1 and CDR2 sequences are LGHNT and FRNRAP. This CDR3 spans 13 amino acids. Deletions cut 8 bases from V and 6 bases from J, with 15 bases between.

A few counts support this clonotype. The CDR3 reads CASTTWGQLYGYTF. CDR3 sequence (DNA): TGTGCCAGCACCACATGGGGACAGCTCTATGGCTACACCTTC. The rearrangement uses TRBV12-3 or TRBV12-4 and TRBJ1-2, with 7 bases aligning to TRBD1. V lost 7 bases, J lost 4 bases, and 9 bases stayed unmatched. The CDR3 covers 14 residues.

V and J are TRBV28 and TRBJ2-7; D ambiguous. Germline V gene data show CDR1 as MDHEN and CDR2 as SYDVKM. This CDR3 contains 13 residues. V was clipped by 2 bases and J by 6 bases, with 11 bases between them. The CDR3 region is CASSLGQAPEQYF. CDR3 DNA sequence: TGTGCCAGCAGTTTAGGTCAGGCTCCCGAGCAGTACTTC.

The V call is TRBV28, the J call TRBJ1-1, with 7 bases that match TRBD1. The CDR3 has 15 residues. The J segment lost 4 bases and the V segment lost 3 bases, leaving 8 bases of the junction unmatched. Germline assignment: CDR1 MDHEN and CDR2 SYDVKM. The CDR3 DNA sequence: TGTGCCAGCAGTTTGCCGACAGGGCTTGGCACTGAAGCTTTCTTT. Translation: CASSLPTGLGTEAFF.

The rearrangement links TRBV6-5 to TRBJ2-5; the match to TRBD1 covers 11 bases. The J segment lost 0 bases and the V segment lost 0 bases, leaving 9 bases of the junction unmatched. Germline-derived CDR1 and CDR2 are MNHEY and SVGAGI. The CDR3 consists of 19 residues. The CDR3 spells CASSYSIPGQGGHQETQYF. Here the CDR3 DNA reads TGTGCCAGCAGTTACTCGATACCGGGACAGGGGGGCCACCAAGAGACCCAGTACTTC.

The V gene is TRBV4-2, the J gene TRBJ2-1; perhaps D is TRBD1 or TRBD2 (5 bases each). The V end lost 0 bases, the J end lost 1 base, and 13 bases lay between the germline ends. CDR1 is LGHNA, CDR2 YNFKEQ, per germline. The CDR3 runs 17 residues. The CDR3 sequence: CASSQDQGPGSYNEQFF. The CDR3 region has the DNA TGTGCCAGCAGCCAAGATCAGGGCCCGGGGTCCTACAATGAGCAGTTCTTC.

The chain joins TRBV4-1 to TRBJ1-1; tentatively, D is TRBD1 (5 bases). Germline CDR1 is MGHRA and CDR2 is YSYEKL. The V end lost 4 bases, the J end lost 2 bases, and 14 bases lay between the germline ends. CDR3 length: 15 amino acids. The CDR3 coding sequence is TGCGCCAGCAGCCGGGGCGCCGGTCTCAACACTGAAGCTTTCTTT. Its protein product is CASSRGAGLNTEAFF.

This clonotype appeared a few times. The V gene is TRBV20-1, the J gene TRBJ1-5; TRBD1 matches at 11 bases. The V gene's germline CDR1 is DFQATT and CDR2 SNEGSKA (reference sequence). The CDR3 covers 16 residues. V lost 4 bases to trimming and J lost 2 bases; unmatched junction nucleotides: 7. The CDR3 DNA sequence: TGCAGTGCTACCCGGACAGGGGGCACGGGCAATCAGCCCCAGCATTTT. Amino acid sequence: CSATRTGGTGNQPQHF.

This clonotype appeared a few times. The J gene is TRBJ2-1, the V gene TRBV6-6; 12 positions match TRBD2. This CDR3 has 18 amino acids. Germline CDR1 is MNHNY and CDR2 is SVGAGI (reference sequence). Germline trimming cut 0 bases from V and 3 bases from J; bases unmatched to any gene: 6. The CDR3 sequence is CASSYSGLAGGVYNEQFF. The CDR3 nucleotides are TGTGCCAGCAGTTACTCTGGGCTAGCGGGAGGGGTCTACAATGAGCAGTTCTTC.

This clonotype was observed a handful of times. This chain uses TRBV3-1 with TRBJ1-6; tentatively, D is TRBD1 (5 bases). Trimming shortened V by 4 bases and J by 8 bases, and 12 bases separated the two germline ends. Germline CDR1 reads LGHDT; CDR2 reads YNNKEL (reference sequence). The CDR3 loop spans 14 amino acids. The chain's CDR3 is CASSRGGVDSPLHF. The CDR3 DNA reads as TGTGCCAGCAGCCGTGGGGGAGTGGATTCACCCCTCCACTTT.

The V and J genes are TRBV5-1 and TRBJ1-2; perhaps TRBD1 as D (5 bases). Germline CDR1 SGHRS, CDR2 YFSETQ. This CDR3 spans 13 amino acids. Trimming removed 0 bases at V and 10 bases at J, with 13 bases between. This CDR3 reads CASSLDAGIPYTF. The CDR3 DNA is TGCGCCAGCAGCTTGGATGCAGGGATACCCTACACCTTC.

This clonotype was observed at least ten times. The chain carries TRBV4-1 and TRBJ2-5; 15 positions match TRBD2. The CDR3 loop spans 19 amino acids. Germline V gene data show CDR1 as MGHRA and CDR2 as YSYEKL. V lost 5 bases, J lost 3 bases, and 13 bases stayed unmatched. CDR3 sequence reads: CASSSPGLAGGPGEETQYF. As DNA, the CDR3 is TGCGCCAGCAGCTCACCCGGACTAGCGGGAGGGCCCGGGGAAGAGACCCAGTACTTC.

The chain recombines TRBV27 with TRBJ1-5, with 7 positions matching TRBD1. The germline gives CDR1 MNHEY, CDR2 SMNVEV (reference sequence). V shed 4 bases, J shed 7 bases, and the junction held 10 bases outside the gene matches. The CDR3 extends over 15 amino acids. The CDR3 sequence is CASSSYRGGQQPQHF. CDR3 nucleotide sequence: TGTGCCAGCAGTTCCTACAGGGGAGGTCAACAGCCCCAGCATTTT.

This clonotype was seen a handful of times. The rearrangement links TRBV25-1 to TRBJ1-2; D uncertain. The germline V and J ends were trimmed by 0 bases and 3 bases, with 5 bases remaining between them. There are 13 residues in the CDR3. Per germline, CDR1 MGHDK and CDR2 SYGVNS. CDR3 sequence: CASSEYPHYGYTF. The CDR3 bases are TGTGCCAGCAGTGAATATCCACACTATGGCTACACCTTC.

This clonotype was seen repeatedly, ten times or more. The CDR3 is CASSSGTSGEQFF. CDR3 nucleotide sequence: TGTGCCAGCAGCTCAGGGACTAGCGGTGAGCAGTTCTTC. The rearrangement links TRBV7-7 to TRBJ2-1; 11 nucleotides agree with TRBD2. Germline V gives CDR1 SSHAT, CDR2 FNYEAQ (reference sequence). The junction had 2 bases not matched to a gene; V was cut back by 4 bases and J by 9 bases. There are 13 residues in the CDR3.

Here the CDR3 DNA reads TGTGCCAGTAGTATAGCCGGGACAGGGAACTACGAGCAGTACTTC. Its protein product is CASSIAGTGNYEQYF. The V call is TRBV19, the J call TRBJ2-7; 9 positions agree with TRBD1. CDR1 and CDR2 (germline): LNHDA, SQIVND (reference sequence). This CDR3 region has 15 residues. The V gene end was trimmed by 1 base and the J gene end by 3 bases; junction bases not matched to a gene: 4.

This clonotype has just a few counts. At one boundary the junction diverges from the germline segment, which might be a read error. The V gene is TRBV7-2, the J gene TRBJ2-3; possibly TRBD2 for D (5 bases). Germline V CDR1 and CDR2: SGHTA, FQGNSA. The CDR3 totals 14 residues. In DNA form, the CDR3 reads TGTGCCAGCAGCCTAGCCCTTAGCACAGATACGCAGTATTTT. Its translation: CASSLALSTDTQYF.

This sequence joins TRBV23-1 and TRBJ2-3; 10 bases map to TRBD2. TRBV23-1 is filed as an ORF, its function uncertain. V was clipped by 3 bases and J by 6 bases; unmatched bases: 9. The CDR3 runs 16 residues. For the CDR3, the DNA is TGCGCCAGCAGTCACTTTGAGCGGGGGGGCGCGGATACGCAGTATTTT. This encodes CASSHFERGGADTQYF.

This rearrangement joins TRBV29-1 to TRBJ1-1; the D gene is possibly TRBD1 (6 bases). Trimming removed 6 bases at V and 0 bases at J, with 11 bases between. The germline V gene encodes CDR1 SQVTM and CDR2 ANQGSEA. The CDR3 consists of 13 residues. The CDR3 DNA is TGCAGCGTGCGGGGGCAGTTGAACACTGAAGCTTTCTTT. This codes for CSVRGQLNTEAFF.

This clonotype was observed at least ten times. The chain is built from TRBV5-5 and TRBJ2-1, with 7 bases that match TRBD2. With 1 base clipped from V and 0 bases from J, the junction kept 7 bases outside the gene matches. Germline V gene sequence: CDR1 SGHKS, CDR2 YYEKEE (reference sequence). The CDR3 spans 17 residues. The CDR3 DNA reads TGTGCCAGCAGCTTGCGTGGGAGGGCCACCTCCTACAATGAGCAGTTCTTC. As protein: CASSLRGRATSYNEQFF.

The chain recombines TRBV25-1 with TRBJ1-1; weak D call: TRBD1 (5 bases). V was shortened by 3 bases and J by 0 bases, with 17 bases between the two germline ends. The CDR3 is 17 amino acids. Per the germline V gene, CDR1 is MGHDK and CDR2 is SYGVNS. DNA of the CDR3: TGTGCCAGCAGTGAGTCGTATGCGGGGGATATGAACACTGAAGCTTTCTTT. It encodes CASSESYAGDMNTEAFF.

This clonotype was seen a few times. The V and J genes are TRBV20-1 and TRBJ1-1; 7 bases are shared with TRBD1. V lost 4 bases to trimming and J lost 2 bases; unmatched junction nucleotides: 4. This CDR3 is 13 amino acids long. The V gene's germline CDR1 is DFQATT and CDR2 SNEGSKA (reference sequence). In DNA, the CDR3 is TGCAGTGCTAATAGGGGGCGAAACACTGAAGCTTTCTTT. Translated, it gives CSANRGRNTEAFF.